A selection of T cell receptor beta chains follows, all from one sample in a study of CD8 T cells in ankylosing spondylitis. MiXCR, run by TCRdb on the 5' RACE reads, gives a single entry per CDR3 protein. The profile shows 250,000 to 400,000 distinct CDR3 sequences, 11% of them singletons. Input material: blood, either unsorted or a sorted T cell fraction (not recorded which). The receptor source for this set is a female donor with ankylosing spondylitis or in good health (not recorded which). CDR3s include the opening cysteine and the closing phenylalanine or tryptophan. The order of the fields is CDR3 DNA, CDR3 protein, V gene, clone size, CDR3 length, D gene, J gene. The D gene is left open where the match is weak. The size field is filled for only some rows; it gives once, few, many or a size class.

DNA: TGTGCCACCAGCACGCAGACAGGGAGTCATGGCTACACCTTC
CDR3: CATSTQTGSHGYTF
V: TRBV15
size: many
length: 14
D: TRBD1
J: TRBJ1-2

DNA: TGTGCCAGCAGCCTGACTAGCACGGGACAGGGTACCTCCTACAATGAGCAGTTCTTC
CDR3: CASSLTSTGQGTSYNEQFF
V: TRBV5-6
size: many
length: 19
D: TRBD1
J: TRBJ2-1

DNA: TGTGCCAGCAGCCAAGCAGCGGGAGGGCCCGGAGATACGCAGTATTTT
CDR3: CASSQAAGGPGDTQYF
V: TRBV4-2
size: few
length: 16
D: TRBD2
J: TRBJ2-3

DNA: TGTGCCAGCTCAATGGGCACTAACTATGGCTACACCTTC
CDR3: CASSMGTNYGYTF
V: TRBV18
size: few
length: 13
D: -
J: TRBJ1-2

DNA: TGTGCCAGCAGCCCGAGCACAGATACGCAGTATTTT
CDR3: CASSPSTDTQYF
V: TRBV12-3/TRBV12-4
size: many
length: 12
D: -
J: TRBJ2-3

DNA: TGCAGTGCATCCGGGGGGCGAAGCTCCTACAATGAGCAGTTCTTC
CDR3: CSASGGRSSYNEQFF
V: TRBV20-1
size: -
length: 15
D: -
J: TRBJ2-1

DNA: TGCAGTGCTAGTCTTAAGCTCGGGACGAGAAACACCATATATTTT
CDR3: CSASLKLGTRNTIYF
V: TRBV20-1
size: many
length: 15
D: -
J: TRBJ1-3

DNA: TGCAGCGTGACAGGGTACTACGAGCAGTACTTC
CDR3: CSVTGYYEQYF
V: TRBV29-1
size: few
length: 11
D: TRBD1
J: TRBJ2-7

DNA: TGTGCCAGCAGCGCGGGGGGGCTCGGCACAGATACGCAGTATTTT
CDR3: CASSAGGLGTDTQYF
V: TRBV6-4
size: many
length: 15
D: TRBD2
J: TRBJ2-3

DNA: TGTGCCAGCAGCTTAATTCCAAGCGGGGGGAACACCGGGGAGCTGTTTTTT
CDR3: CASSLIPSGGNTGELFF
V: TRBV7-3
size: few
length: 17
D: TRBD2
J: TRBJ2-2

DNA: TGTGCCAGCAGATTAGGGGGAAACGGCTATGGCTACACCTTC
CDR3: CASRLGGNGYGYTF
V: TRBV28
size: -
length: 14
D: -
J: TRBJ1-2

DNA: TGTGCCAGCAGTTTAGCGAGGAATTCACCCCTCCACTTT
CDR3: CASSLARNSPLHF
V: TRBV12-3/TRBV12-4
size: many
length: 13
D: -
J: TRBJ1-6

DNA: TGCAGCTTGTTGACCATGTGGGGTGGCTACACCTTC
CDR3: CSLLTMWGGYTF
V: TRBV29-1
size: many
length: 12
D: -
J: TRBJ1-2

DNA: TGTGCCAGCAGCCAAAGGACTAATTCACCCCTCCACTTT
CDR3: CASSQRTNSPLHF
V: TRBV14
size: many
length: 13
D: -
J: TRBJ1-6

DNA: TGTGCCAGCAGCGGGACTAGACAGGGGGCGGTCAAAAACATTCAGTACTTC
CDR3: CASSGTRQGAVKNIQYF
V: TRBV5-6
size: many
length: 17
D: TRBD1
J: TRBJ2-4

DNA: TGTGCCATCAGTGAGCCGGGACAGGGCAGCACCGGGGAGCTGTTTTTT
CDR3: CAISEPGQGSTGELFF
V: TRBV10-3
size: many
length: 16
D: TRBD1
J: TRBJ2-2

DNA: TGTGCCAGCAGTAATGGACTCCAGGGGGGCGGGGAGCTGTTTTTT
CDR3: CASSNGLQGGGELFF
V: TRBV6-1
size: many
length: 15
D: -
J: TRBJ2-2

DNA: TGCGCCAGCAGCTTGGGTAACGGGGACACTGAAGCTTTCTTT
CDR3: CASSLGNGDTEAFF
V: TRBV5-1
size: many
length: 14
D: -
J: TRBJ1-1

DNA: TGCGCCAGCAGCCAAGACTCAGGGAGAAACAATGAGCAGTTCTTC
CDR3: CASSQDSGRNNEQFF
V: TRBV4-3
size: many
length: 15
D: -
J: TRBJ2-1

DNA: TGCGCCAGCAGCTCCGGGACTAGCGGTCGGAATGAGCAGTTCTTC
CDR3: CASSSGTSGRNEQFF
V: TRBV5-1
size: many
length: 15
D: TRBD2
J: TRBJ2-1

DNA: TGCGCCAGCAGTGATTACGGGTCTACGGGGGAGCAGTACTTC
CDR3: CASSDYGSTGEQYF
V: TRBV10-2
size: many
length: 14
D: -
J: TRBJ2-7

DNA: TGTGCCAGCAGCTTAGTAGGGGGCCAAGAGACCCAGTACTTC
CDR3: CASSLVGGQETQYF
V: TRBV5-1
size: many
length: 14
D: -
J: TRBJ2-5

DNA: TGCAGTGCTAGAGACACTCAGGGGGGGGAATGGCAGTACTTC
CDR3: CSARDTQGGEWQYF
V: TRBV20-1
size: -
length: 14
D: -
J: TRBJ2-7

DNA: TGTGCCAGCAGTACCGGGACTAGCGCTAGAGATACGCAGTATTTT
CDR3: CASSTGTSARDTQYF
V: TRBV28
size: few
length: 15
D: TRBD2
J: TRBJ2-3

DNA: TGCAGTGCTAGAGCGAGTCAGCAAGAGACCCAGTACTTC
CDR3: CSARASQQETQYF
V: TRBV20-1
size: -
length: 13
D: -
J: TRBJ2-5

DNA: TGTGCCAGCAGCGCCGGGAGTCACTCCTACGAGCAGTACTTC
CDR3: CASSAGSHSYEQYF
V: TRBV9
size: many
length: 14
D: -
J: TRBJ2-7

DNA: TGTGCCAGCAGTGATCTAGGGACTAGCGGGGGGTCCAATGAGCAGTTCTTC
CDR3: CASSDLGTSGGSNEQFF
V: TRBV2
size: many
length: 17
D: TRBD2
J: TRBJ2-1

DNA: TGTGCCATGAGAGCGAACACCGGGGAGCTGTTTTTT
CDR3: CAMRANTGELFF
V: TRBV10-3
size: many
length: 12
D: -
J: TRBJ2-2

DNA: TGTGCCAGCAGCCCTAAATCTTGGGGACTAGAGGGGGAGACCCAGTACTTC
CDR3: CASSPKSWGLEGETQYF
V: TRBV7-9
size: -
length: 17
D: TRBD2
J: TRBJ2-5

DNA: TGCGCCAGCAGCGACGGGGGAGTAAAAGAGACCCAGTACTTC
CDR3: CASSDGGVKETQYF
V: TRBV5-1
size: few
length: 14
D: -
J: TRBJ2-5

DNA: TGCGCCAGCAGCCCCCTGCATAGCTCCTACAATGAGCAGTTCTTC
CDR3: CASSPLHSSYNEQFF
V: TRBV5-1
size: many
length: 15
D: -
J: TRBJ2-1

DNA: TGTGCCAGCAGCCCCTTACAGGGGTCCGTAGTCTATGAGCAGTTCTTC
CDR3: CASSPLQGSVVYEQFF
V: TRBV7-2
size: -
length: 16
D: TRBD1
J: TRBJ2-1

DNA: TGCGCCAGCAGCCAAGATCTGGCTAGGACTAATGAGCAGTTCTTC
CDR3: CASSQDLARTNEQFF
V: TRBV4-3
size: few
length: 15
D: -
J: TRBJ2-1

DNA: TGCAGCGTTAATGTAGGGCTACCTAATGAAAAACTGTTTTTT
CDR3: CSVNVGLPNEKLFF
V: TRBV29-1
size: many
length: 14
D: -
J: TRBJ1-4

DNA: TGCGCCAGCAGCCCGGTGGGGGACGCCTACAATGAGCAGTTCTTC
CDR3: CASSPVGDAYNEQFF
V: TRBV5-1
size: many
length: 15
D: -
J: TRBJ2-1

DNA: TGTGCCAGCAGCAAACGGCCCCGCGGGAATGAGCAGTTCTTC
CDR3: CASSKRPRGNEQFF
V: TRBV7-2
size: many
length: 14
D: -
J: TRBJ2-1

DNA: TGTGCCAGCAGGAATCAGGGGAGAGATACGCAGTATTTT
CDR3: CASRNQGRDTQYF
V: TRBV11-2
size: -
length: 13
D: -
J: TRBJ2-3

DNA: TGCAGTGCTGTAACGGGACAGCCCTCCTACAATGAGCAGTTCTTC
CDR3: CSAVTGQPSYNEQFF
V: TRBV20-1
size: many
length: 15
D: TRBD1
J: TRBJ2-1

DNA: TGCGCCAGCAGCTTAAGGTACGAGCAGTTCTTC
CDR3: CASSLRYEQFF
V: TRBV5-1
size: many
length: 11
D: -
J: TRBJ2-1

DNA: TGCAGTGCTAGACCGACTAGCAGGAGTCAAGAGACCCAGTACTTC
CDR3: CSARPTSRSQETQYF
V: TRBV20-1
size: -
length: 15
D: TRBD2
J: TRBJ2-5

DNA: TGCAGTGCTAGAGAGATCTCCCTGGGGGGCTACACCTTC
CDR3: CSAREISLGGYTF
V: TRBV20-1
size: -
length: 13
D: -
J: TRBJ1-2

DNA: TGCAGTGCTCTGGAGGTCAGGGGTGGGGAAAAACTGTTTTTT
CDR3: CSALEVRGGEKLFF
V: TRBV20-1
size: many
length: 14
D: -
J: TRBJ1-4

DNA: TGCAGCGTCCTCCAGACCGATAAAGGGGAAAAACTGTTTTTT
CDR3: CSVLQTDKGEKLFF
V: TRBV29-1
size: few
length: 14
D: -
J: TRBJ1-4

DNA: TGTGCCAGCAGCCAAGACAGGGGTTACTCCTACGAGCAGTACTTC
CDR3: CASSQDRGYSYEQYF
V: TRBV7-2
size: -
length: 15
D: TRBD1
J: TRBJ2-7

DNA: TGTGCCAGCAGCCCTACTAGCGGGGGCAGTGAGCAGTACTTC
CDR3: CASSPTSGGSEQYF
V: TRBV7-2
size: many
length: 14
D: TRBD2
J: TRBJ2-7

DNA: TGCAGTGCTAGGGACAGGGCAGAGTTAGCTTTCTTT
CDR3: CSARDRAELAFF
V: TRBV20-1
size: many
length: 12
D: TRBD1
J: TRBJ1-1

DNA: TGTGCCAGCAGTTCGGACAGGCGTTCGAACACCGGGGAGCTGTTTTTT
CDR3: CASSSDRRSNTGELFF
V: TRBV6-2/TRBV6-3
size: few
length: 16
D: TRBD1
J: TRBJ2-2

DNA: TGTGCCAGTAGTATCCCGTATCAGCCCCAGCATTTT
CDR3: CASSIPYQPQHF
V: TRBV19
size: -
length: 12
D: -
J: TRBJ1-5

DNA: TGTGCCACCAGCAGAGATCGGTGGGGACACAACGACCCTGAAGCTTTCTTT
CDR3: CATSRDRWGHNDPEAFF
V: TRBV15
size: many
length: 17
D: -
J: TRBJ1-1

DNA: TGCAGTGCTAGAGAAACAAACACTGAAGCTTTCTTT
CDR3: CSARETNTEAFF
V: TRBV20-1
size: many
length: 12
D: -
J: TRBJ1-1